These 14 T cell receptor beta chains came from one sample sequenced in a study of blood T cell repertoires in COVID-19. Libraries were prepared by immunoSEQ multiplex PCR; TCRdb keeps only in-frame clonotypes and omits some of them. The sample yields 200,000 to 300,000 clones, 86% seen once. Sequenced material: peripheral blood. All receptors come from a man aged 25 to 40 with active or convalescent COVID-19.

The rearrangement uses TRBV30 and TRBJ2-1; D possibly corresponds to TRBD1 (5 bases). Germline V lookup: CDR1 GTSNPN, CDR2 SVGIG (reference sequence). The CDR3 length is 12 residues. The CDR3 DNA is TGTGCTTGGGGCCCGTCCTACAATGAGCAGTTCTTC. Residues: CAWGPSYNEQFF.

The chain carries TRBV6-5 and TRBJ1-5; maybe TRBD1 (5 bases). Germline-derived CDR1 and CDR2 are MNHEY and SVGAGI. The V and J ends lost 7 bases and 5 bases respectively, with 9 bases between them. The CDR3 spans 12 residues. CDR3 loop: CASNVGDQPQHF. CDR3 DNA: TGTGCCAGCAACGTAGGGGATCAGCCCCAGCATTTT.

In this sample, this clone turned up once. The chain combines TRBV5-1 with TRBJ1-1; a possible D gene is TRBD1 (5 bases). The germline CDR1 and CDR2 sequences are SGHRS and YFSETQ. V lost 0 bases and J lost 0, with 15 bases in between. The CDR3 consists of 17 residues. The CDR3, as DNA: TGCGCCAGCAGCTTGGGTTTGGGGGAGGGCATGAACACTGAAGCTTTCTTT. It is translated as CASSLGLGEGMNTEAFF.

The chain has TRBV11-1 and TRBJ2-7; weak D call: TRBD1 (6 bases). V was clipped by 3 bases and J by 0 bases, with 9 bases between them. This CDR3 is built from 14 residues. Looked up from germline, CDR1 is SGHAT and CDR2 is FQDESV (reference sequence). CDR3 nucleotide sequence: TGTGCCAGCAGCTTGCAGGGGCGCTCCTACGAGCAGTACTTC. It specifies CASSLQGRSYEQYF.

This sequence joins TRBV6-6 and TRBJ2-7; D might be TRBD2 (6 bases). With 7 bases removed from V and 5 bases from J, the gap between germline ends came to 15 bases. This CDR3 is 13 amino acids long. The V gene's germline CDR1 is MNHNY and CDR2 SVGAGI (reference sequence). CDR3 sequence reads: CASKRDSANEQYF. CDR3 DNA sequence: TGTGCCAGCAAAAGGGACTCGGCGAACGAGCAGTACTTC.

This clone showed up just a few times. Other DNA sequences of this sample code for an identical CDR3. The rearrangement uses TRBV11-2 and TRBJ2-3; no reliable D call. Trimming pared 1 base from V and 0 bases from J, leaving 8 bases between. The CDR3 runs to 15 residues. CDR1 SGHAT and CDR2 FQNNGV come from the germline V gene. Written as DNA, the CDR3 is TGTGCCAGCAGCTTAGGCGACACAAGCACAGATACGCAGTATTTT. Amino acids: CASSLGDTSTDTQYF.

The rearrangement joins TRBV5-6 to TRBJ2-5, with D tentatively TRBD2 (6 bases). Germline CDR1 SGHDT, CDR2 YYEEEE. Between the trimmed V and J ends, which lost 4 bases and 4 bases, there was a span of 20 bases. The CDR3 loop spans 16 amino acids. This chain's CDR3 is CASSVGTGSRGETQYF. CDR3 DNA: TGTGCCAGCAGCGTAGGGACTGGGAGTAGGGGAGAGACCCAGTACTTC.

The genes are TRBV5-4 and TRBJ2-2; D is undetermined. Germline V gene data show CDR1 as SGHNT and CDR2 as YYREEE (reference sequence). The CDR3 has 15 residues. The germline V and J ends were trimmed by 4 bases and 0 bases, with 10 bases remaining between them. The CDR3 nucleotides read TGTGCCAGCAGCGGGTTACAGCCGAACACCGGGGAGCTGTTTTTT. This sequence encodes CASSGLQPNTGELFF.

The chain combines TRBV11-2 with TRBJ2-1, with 8 nucleotides matching TRBD1. V lost 0 bases and J lost 9; bases outside the gene matches: 4. Germline V gene data show CDR1 as SGHAT and CDR2 as FQNNGV. The CDR3 spans 14 residues. CDR3 sequence (DNA): TGTGCCAGCAGCTTAGAGTTGACAGGGGTTGAGCAGTTCTTC. Translation gives CASSLELTGVEQFF.

V is TRBV29-1 and J is TRBJ1-1, with D perhaps matching TRBD1 (6 bases). The CDR3 sequence is 15 residues long. Trimming left V 6 bases short and J 0 bases short, with 17 bases between. CDR1 is SQVTM and CDR2 is ANQGSEA in the germline V gene. The CDR3 loop reads CSVTAWGPMNTEAFF. The CDR3 bases are TGCAGCGTAACAGCCTGGGGGCCTATGAACACTGAAGCTTTCTTT.

This chain uses TRBV10-3 with TRBJ1-1; no definite D call. Looked up from germline, CDR1 is ENHRY and CDR2 is SYGVKD. V gave up 3 bases and J gave up 0 bases, with 5 bases separating them. This CDR3 is 13 amino acids long. The CDR3 loop is CAISDSVNTEAFF. The CDR3 bases are TGTGCCATCAGTGATTCGGTGAACACTGAAGCTTTCTTT.

The chain is built from TRBV5-6 and TRBJ2-6, with 11 nucleotides matching TRBD1. Germline CDR1 SGHDT, CDR2 YYEEEE. V lost 4 bases to trimming and J lost 3 bases; unmatched junction nucleotides: 3. The CDR3 spans 16 residues. CDR3 nucleotides: TGTGCCAGCAGCAGGACAGGGGGCTTTGGGGCCAACGTCCTGACTTTC. This gives the protein CASSRTGGFGANVLTF.

The gene calls are TRBV11-2 and TRBJ2-5; 9 bases are a match to TRBD1. The ends lost 0 bases at V and 2 bases at J; junction bases unmatched: 13. The CDR3 has 19 amino acids. CDR1 is SGHAT and CDR2 is FQNNGV in the germline V gene. The CDR3, as DNA: TGTGCCAGCAGCTTAGATCCGTTCGGACAGGGGATAGGGCAAGAGACCCAGTACTTC. It specifies CASSLDPFGQGIGQETQYF. Complete variable domain (other parts from reference TRBV11-2 and TRBJ2-5): EAGVAQSPRYKIIEKRQSVAFWCNPISGHATLYWYQQILGQGPKLLIQFQNNGVVDDSQLPKDRFSAERLKGVDSTLKIQPAKLEDSAVYLCASSLDPFGQGIGQETQYFGPGTRLLVL.

CDR3 protein: CASSLGRGFVAFF. CDR3 nucleotides: TGTGCCAGCAGCCTTGGACGGGGTTTTGTGGCTTTCTTT. The chain employs TRBV3-1 (or the pseudogene TRBV3-2) and TRBJ1-1; D is undetermined. The CDR3 runs to 13 residues. Germline CDR1 LGHDT, CDR2 YNNKEL (reference sequence). Trimming stripped 4 bases from V and 11 bases from J, with 17 bases between.